This TCR beta chain was sequenced for a study of T cell responses to AZD1222 COVID-19 vaccine. Points from the study as a whole: Recipients of AZD1222 seropositive at baseline numbered only six or seven.

Points on this clone: Its antigen is undetermined.

The data were produced by immunoSEQ multiplex PCR, yet TCRdb's version contains in-frame clones alone and is incomplete. The sample lists over 120,000 clones; roughly 92% were seen once. The CDR3 consists of 13 residues. In germline, CDR1 is SGHTA, CDR2 FQGNSA. Trimming left V 1 base short and J 13 bases short, with 11 bases between. This TCR was sampled from an adult in good health. This rearrangement joins TRBV7-2 to TRBJ1-6, with D uncertain. The input for sequencing was peripheral blood, taken on day 0 of AZD1222 vaccination. CDR3 loop: CASSLVKGTPLHF. CDR3 in DNA: TGTGCCAGCAGCTTAGTAAAGGGAACGCCCCTCCACTTT.